This passage covers 27 T cell receptor delta chains from one sample sequenced in a study of DNA immune sequencing with unique molecular identifiers (dated by TCRdb to the early 2020s). The library was built by means of multiplex PCR. Sequencing was performed on an Illumina MiniSeq. A 32-plex assay, with primers for all 8 TRDV and 4 TRDJ genes spanning the CDR3, was used to amplify the genomic DNA. A 12-nucleotide UMI was added during approximately 3 barcoding PCR cycles, followed by a second PCR with Illumina adapter primers. TCRdb called clones afresh from the public reads with CATT; identical DNA rows were later merged. The sample table holds several hundred delta-chain clones, of which under 4.5% were seen once. 73% of the sample belongs to the ten largest clones. The specimen was gamma-delta T cells from PBMCs. Receptor source: a human donor in good health.

As for this clone: A far bigger clonotype differs at one base, so this is likely a read error. Other nucleotide sequences in the sample specify the same CDR3. The chain recombines TRDV2 with TRDJ1; D perhaps matches TRDD3 (6 bases). The CDR3 covers 16 residues. Germline CDR1 GEAIGNYY, CDR2 EKD. In nucleotides, the CDR3 is TGTGCCTGTGACACCTTAGGGGGGACGATTACCGATAAACTTATCTTT. Translated: CACDTLGGTITDKLIF.

This clone has only a few counts. Given a far larger clone just one base away, this is likely a sequencing read error. Other nucleotide sequences in the sample specify the same CDR3. The CDR3 region has the DNA TGTGCCTGTGACCCCGTCCAACTGGGGGATAGGGGTCTCATCTTT. Protein sequence: CACDPVQLGDRGLIF. The chain recombines TRDV2 with TRDJ1, with TRDD3 matching over 11 bases. The CDR3 totals 15 residues. CDR1 GEAIGNYY and CDR2 EKD come from the germline V gene. Trimming removed 3 bases from V and 11 bases from J; junction bases left unmatched: 13.

As regards this clone: The protein held in TCRdb is that of a much larger clone and does not match this DNA's translation at residue 3, likely because of a read error; the protein shown is translated from the DNA. The J gene was reported as TRDJ1; the V gene went uncalled; the table's D call of TRDD3 was not tested on the DNA. The CDR3 runs to 19 residues. CDR3 DNA sequence: TGTGCCAGTGACACATTACTGGGGGATACGCGGATCTACACCGATAAACTCATCTTT. As protein: CASDTLLGDTRIYTDKLIF.

Concerning this clone itself: This may be a read error: a much more frequent sequence differs by one nucleotide. The rearrangement uses TRDV2 and TRDJ1; 7 bases map to TRDD3. Germline assignment: CDR1 GEAIGNYY and CDR2 EKD. The CDR3 has 19 amino acids. The junction had 21 bases not matched to a gene; V was cut back by 6 bases and J by 0 bases. This CDR3 is CACSDPLGTPKGYTDKLIF. DNA of the CDR3: TGTGCCTGTAGCGATCCACTGGGGACCCCTAAGGGGTACACCGATAAACTCATCTTT.

This clone has only a few counts. A far larger clone is one base from this, pointing to a likely read error. The sample carries other DNA sequences with the same CDR3. The DNA for the CDR3 is TGTGCTTGTGACACGGTAAATCGGGGATTCAGCTCCTGGGACACCCGACAGATGTTTTTC. The encoded protein is CACDTVNRGFSSWDTRQMFF. The chain carries TRDV2 and TRDJ3, with D perhaps TRDD3 (6 bases). The CDR3 is 20 amino acids. Germline CDR1 is GEAIGNYY and CDR2 is EKD.

As regards this clone: It is likely a read error: a sequence one base away is far more abundant. The CDR3 spells CACDTAGATSWDIRQMFF. CDR3 sequence (DNA): TGTGCCTGTGACACGGCTGGGGCCACCTCCTGGGACATCCGACAGATGTTTTTC. The chain employs TRDV2 and TRDJ3; D possibly corresponds to TRDD3 (6 bases). Germline V gene sequence: CDR1 GEAIGNYY, CDR2 EKD. The CDR3 has 18 residues.

In its sample, this clone was seen a few times. The mismatch at residue 5 between this DNA's translation and the TCRdb protein of a much larger clone likely reflects a read error; the protein shown is translated from the DNA. The V call is TRDV2, the J call TRDJ1; D is perhaps TRDD3 (6 bases). The germline V gene has CDR1 GEAIGNYY and CDR2 EKD. The CDR3 sequence is 16 residues long. The V end lost 2 bases, the J end lost 2 bases, and 17 bases lay between the germline ends. The CDR3 DNA is TGTGCCTGTGACATCTTAGGGGGGACGATTACCGATAAACTCATCTTT. Encoded protein: CACDILGGTITDKLIF.

A word on this clone: The amino acid sequence in TCRdb belongs to a much larger clone and departs from this DNA's translation at residue 15, likely a sequencing read error; the sequence shown is translated from the DNA. The genes are TRDV2 and TRDJ1; the match to TRDD3 covers 12 bases. The germline V gene has CDR1 GEAIGNYY and CDR2 EKD. The CDR3 has 17 residues. The CDR3 DNA reads TGTGCCTGTGACACCGTGGGGCTGGGGGATACGTTAAATAAAATCATCTTT. Encoded protein: CACDTVGLGDTLNKIIF.

This clone is deemed medium-sized. The J gene is TRDJ1, the V gene TRDV2, with 9 bases identical to TRDD3. The CDR3 is 20 residues long. Germline loops: CDR1 GEAIGNYY, CDR2 EKD. V gave up 0 bases and J gave up 0 bases; unmatched junction bases: 16. The CDR3 region is CACDTVSYGDTKRYTDKLIF. CDR3 DNA: TGTGCCTGTGACACCGTATCCTATGGGGATACGAAGAGGTACACCGATAAACTCATCTTT.

Sample share makes this clone medium-sized. The likely explanation is a read error, given a far larger clone one base away. The CDR3 spells CACDTLGWTITDKLIF. CDR3 nucleotides: TGTGCCTGTGACACCTTAGGGTGGACGATTACCGATAAACTCATCTTT. The genes are TRDV2 and TRDJ1; D not resolved. Germline V lookup: CDR1 GEAIGNYY, CDR2 EKD. This CDR3 comprises 16 residues. Trimming shortened V by 0 bases and J by 2 bases, and 15 bases separated the two germline ends.

By sample fraction, this clone is medium-sized. The V gene is TRDV2, the J gene TRDJ1, with 13 nucleotides matching TRDD3. CDR1 and CDR2 (germline): GEAIGNYY, EKD. Trimming removed 1 base from V and 1 base from J; junction bases left unmatched: 14. CDR3 length: 20 amino acids. The CDR3 region has the DNA TGTGCCTGTGACACAATGCTTACTGGGGGATACGAGTTTTTCACCGATAAACTCATCTTT. This codes for CACDTMLTGGYEFFTDKLIF.

This clone was seen only a few times. V usage is TRDV2 and J usage is TRDJ1; D not resolved. V was shortened by 6 bases and J by 3 bases, with 19 bases between the two germline ends. The germline V gene encodes CDR1 GEAIGNYY and CDR2 EKD. The CDR3 sequence is 15 residues long. The DNA for the CDR3 is TGTGCCTGTTTGGTATCCCGTACGAGGGCCGATAAACTCATCTTT. It is translated as CACLVSRTRADKLIF.

This clone was detected a few times. A far larger clone differs by one base, so this is likely a read error. Additional DNA sequences in this sample encode the identical CDR3. The V and J genes are TRDV2 and TRDJ1; 12 bases match TRDD3. Germline assignment: CDR1 GEAIGNYY and CDR2 EKD. CDR3 length: 17 residues. As DNA, the CDR3 is TGTGCTTGTGACACCGTGGGGCTGGGGGATACGTTAAATAAACTCATCTTT. This sequence encodes CACDTVGLGDTLNKLIF.

This clone is labeled medium-sized. This chain joins TRDV2 and TRDJ1; TRDD3 agrees at 11 bases. The CDR3 is 16 amino acids. Germline V lookup: CDR1 GEAIGNYY, CDR2 EKD. V gave up 2 bases and J gave up 3 bases; unmatched junction bases: 7. The CDR3, as DNA: TGTGCCTGTGACAACTTACTGGGGGATATGTCCGATAAACTCATCTTT. Translated, it gives CACDNLLGDMSDKLIF.

This clone qualifies as large (0.1 to 1%). The sample carries other DNA sequences with the same CDR3. The chain combines TRDV2 with TRDJ1; a weak D match, TRDD2 (5 bases). V was shortened by 2 bases and J by 0 bases, with 21 bases between the two germline ends. CDR1 and CDR2 from the germline V gene are GEAIGNYY and EKD. The CDR3 length is 18 residues. CDR3 sequence: CACDSITAPLLNTDKLIF. In nucleotides, the CDR3 is TGTGCCTGTGACAGTATTACCGCACCCCTTCTAAACACCGATAAACTCATCTTT.

For this clone: The protein given by TCRdb reflects a much larger clone and differs at residue 8 from this DNA's translation, likely from a read error; the protein shown is the DNA's translation. This chain links TRDV2 with TRDJ1; 7 bases align to TRDD3. The trim removed 3 bases at V and 3 bases at J, leaving 12 bases unmatched. CDR3 length equals 16 residues. The germline V gene has CDR1 GEAIGNYY and CDR2 EKD. Written as DNA, the CDR3 is TGTGCCTGTGACGTACTGGGGAATAAGGCGTCCGATAAACTCATCTTT. Protein: CACDVLGNKASDKLIF.

This clone was found a few times. A read error is likely here: a far larger clone is one base away. In the same sample, other DNA sequences code for this CDR3. The chain recombines TRDV2 with TRDJ1, with D perhaps TRDD3 (6 bases). Germline V lookup: CDR1 GEAIGNYY, CDR2 EKD. The CDR3 is made up of 16 amino acids. Trimming left V 0 bases short and J 5 bases short, with 18 bases between. CDR3 loop: CACDTLGGTITDKLIF. The DNA of the CDR3 is TGTGCCTGTGACACCTTAGGGGGGACGATTACTGATAAACTCATCTTT.

This clone was seen more than once but under ten times. TCRdb pairs this DNA with a much larger clone's protein that differs at residue 9, likely a read error; the protein shown was translated from the DNA. V is TRDV2 and J is TRDJ1; TRDD3 is a possible D gene (6 bases). V was cut by 5 bases and J by 3 bases, with 21 bases left in between. The length of the CDR3 is 16 residues. The germline V gene has CDR1 GEAIGNYY and CDR2 EKD. The CDR3 nucleotides read TGTGCCTGTGTGGGCCTGGGGCCCTTAGGGGCCGATAAACTCATCTTT. Its protein product is CACVGLGPLGADKLIF.

By share, this clone ranks as medium-sized. The rearrangement uses TRDV2 and TRDJ3, with D possibly matching TRDD3 (6 bases). With 0 bases removed from V and 0 bases from J, the gap between germline ends came to 14 bases. Germline V gene sequence: CDR1 GEAIGNYY, CDR2 EKD. This CDR3 is built from 19 residues. CDR3 bases: TGTGCCTGTGACACCGTGGGGGGGCCGAGCTCCTGGGACACCCGACAGATGTTTTTC. Amino acid sequence: CACDTVGGPSSWDTRQMFF.

Sample share makes this clone large. The V gene is TRDV2, the J gene TRDJ3, with TRDD3 identical over 7 bases. V was clipped by 0 bases and J by 0 bases; unmatched bases: 7. The CDR3 loop spans 19 amino acids. CDR1 and CDR2 from the germline V gene are GEAIGNYY and EKD. The CDR3 nucleotides read TGTGCCTGTGACACCGCTGGGGGCTATAACTCCTGGGACACCCGACAGATGTTTTTC. Protein product: CACDTAGGYNSWDTRQMFF.

Worth noting for this clone: A single base is all that separates this from a far larger clone, so a read error is likely. The same CDR3 arises from other DNA sequences in this sample as well. The rearrangement links TRDV2 to TRDJ3, with a weak D call TRDD3 (5 bases). CDR1 is GEAIGNYY and CDR2 is EKD in the germline V gene. The CDR3 runs to 19 residues. CDR3 sequence reads: CACDTARGPSSWDTRQMFF. CDR3 sequence (DNA): TGTGCCTGTGACACCGCCAGGGGTCCGAGCTCCTGGGACACCCGTCAGATGTTTTTC.

This clone is medium-sized within its sample. CDR3 DNA: TGTGCCTGTGATGAACTGGGGAAAGACACCGATAAACTCATCTTT. Translating gives CACDELGKDTDKLIF. The chain links TRDV2 to TRDJ1; TRDD3 aligns across 7 bases. This CDR3 has 15 amino acids. With V trimmed by 4 bases and J by 0 bases, 7 bases remained unmatched. Per the germline V gene, CDR1 is GEAIGNYY and CDR2 is EKD.

Regarding this clone: It is likely a read error: a sequence one base away is far more abundant. This specimen includes other DNA sequences encoding the same CDR3. The V call is TRDV2, the J call TRDJ2, with 8 bases that match TRDD3. J lost 1 base, V lost 0 bases, and 15 bases had no gene match. Germline CDR1 and CDR2: GEAIGNYY and EKD. This CDR3 contains 20 residues. The CDR3 DNA reads as TGTGCCTGTGACACCGTAGCTGGGGGACCCCGACAAGATTTGACAGCACAACTCTTCTTT. Its translation: CACDTVAGGPRQDLTAQLFF.

In this sample, this clone is medium-sized (0.01 to 0.1%). The chain employs TRDV2 and TRDJ2, with a tentative D call TRDD3 (5 bases). The better agreement between TRDJ1 and the DNA end casts doubt on the J call. This CDR3 is 21 amino acids long. The germline V gene encodes CDR1 GEAIGNYY and CDR2 EKD. The CDR3 protein is CACDTVVSGTLRARYTDKLIF. The CDR3 DNA is TGTGCCTGTGACACCGTCGTCTCTGGGACCCTCAGGGCCCGGTACACCGATAAACTCATCTTT.

Turning to this clone: A far larger clone is one base from this, pointing to a likely read error. Distinct nucleotide sequences in the sample also encode this CDR3. The chain joins TRDV2 to TRDJ1; 11 nucleotides line up with TRDD3. V was pared by 3 bases and J by 0 bases, with 5 bases of the junction left unmatched. Germline CDR1 and CDR2: GEAIGNYY and EKD. This CDR3 is 16 amino acids long. The CDR3 DNA follows: TGTGCCTGTGACCCACTGGGGGATATTAACACCGATAAACTCATCTTT. The encoded protein is CACDPLGDINTDKLIF.

This clone was observed a handful of times. This sequence is one base from a far larger clone and is likely a read error. Other DNA sequences of this sample code for an identical CDR3. The rearrangement joins TRDV2 to TRDJ1; 9 bases agree with TRDD3. The J segment lost 0 bases and the V segment lost 2 bases, leaving 3 bases of the junction unmatched. The CDR3 has 15 residues. Germline V gene sequence: CDR1 GEAIGNYY, CDR2 EKD. The CDR3 DNA is TGTGCCTGTGACAGACTGGGGGAGTACACCGATAAACTCATCTTT. It specifies CACDRLGEYTDKLIF.

The chain is built from TRDV1 and TRDJ1; 10 positions match TRDD3. The J gene is not listed in TCRdb, so it was assigned here from a DNA match to germline. After removal of 0 bases from V and 0 bases from J, the junction contained 40 bases not matched to a gene. The CDR3 extends over 29 amino acids. CDR1 is TSWWSYY and CDR2 is QGS in the germline V gene. The CDR3 is CALGELWPLRVKERPESTGGFRYTDKLIF. The CDR3 DNA sequence: TGTGCTCTTGGGGAACTCTGGCCCCTACGTGTAAAGGAACGTCCAGAGAGTACTGGGGGATTTCGGTACACCGATAAACTCATCTTT.